This T cell receptor (beta chain) was profiled in a study of blood T cell repertoires in COVID-19. Method: immunoSEQ multiplex PCR; TCRdb's copy keeps in-frame clones and lacks some. Altogether about 220,000 clones are present, approximately 84% being singletons, with the ten largest covering roughly 2.8%. Trimming left V 3 bases short and J 1 base short, with 15 bases between. CDR3 length: 16 amino acids. Germline loops: CDR1 WNHNN, CDR2 SYGVQD (reference sequence). The gene calls are TRBV10-1 and TRBJ1-1; D is unresolved. The clonotype originates from a man aged 50 to 59 who had recovered from COVID-19. The sample comprised peripheral blood. CDR3 amino acids: CASSDNGWQKNTEAFF. CDR3 in DNA: TGCGCCAGCAGTGATAATGGTTGGCAGAAGAACACTGAAGCTTTCTTT.